The rows below give T cell receptor beta chains drawn from one sample of a study of shared clonotypes between healthy human individuals. Sequencing was performed with immunoSEQ multiplex PCR; in TCRdb, only in-frame clones are kept and a portion is missing. The data show roughly 2.1 million clones, about 93% seen once. Sample: naive CD8+ T cells from PBMCs. These receptors were taken from a man younger than 30 in good health. Some clones in this sample may be carry-over from other donors' samples. Both conserved end residues are part of each CDR3. A D gene is named only where the DNA matches it firmly. The size of a clone is reported for some rows only, either as once, few or many, or as a class for expanded clones.

NA NA TRBJ2-7 TRBV27 TGTGCCAGCAGCCCTAGCTCCTACGAGCAGTACTTC CASSPSSYEQYF
TRBD1 once TRBJ2-3 TRBV27 TGTGCCAGCAGTTCTCTAACGGACACGGGACAGGGCACAGATACGCAGTATTTT CASSSLTDTGQGTDTQYF
NA NA TRBJ2-1 TRBV5-1 TGCGCCAGCAGCTTGTGGCGCGAAAGCTCCTACAATGAGCAGTTCTTC CASSLWRESSYNEQFF
NA NA TRBJ2-1 TRBV5-6 TGTGCCAGCAGCTCTACTAGAGGGATGGTCGATGAGCAGTTCTTC CASSSTRGMVDEQFF
TRBD2 once TRBJ2-5 TRBV5-1 TGCGCCAGCTGCCCCCGGGAGGGGACCCAGTACTTC CASCPREGTQYF
NA once TRBJ2-5 TRBV7-9 TGTGCCAGCAGCCCCGGACTCGGCAGTCCGGAGACCCAGTACTTC CASSPGLGSPETQYF
TRBD1 NA TRBJ1-5 TRBV4-3 TGCGCCAGCAGCCAAGATGCTCACGGGACAGGGCTTACTCAGCCCCAGCATTTT CASSQDAHGTGLTQPQHF
NA NA TRBJ2-4 TRBV5-8 TGTGCCAGCCAAACTCAGGGGTGGGCCAAAAACATTCAGTACTTC CASQTQGWAKNIQYF
NA NA TRBJ1-1 TRBV11-2 TGTGCCAGCAGCTTATTCGCGGCCGCTGGGGGCACTGAAGCTTTCTTT CASSLFAAAGGTEAFF
TRBD1 NA TRBJ1-4 TRBV7-9 TGTGCCAGCAGCTCCCGACAGGGGGCGCGAGGGAATGAAAAACTGTTTTTT CASSSRQGARGNEKLFF
NA NA TRBJ2-7 TRBV11-2 TGTGCCAGCAGCCAAGGACCGGGACCGCAGAGCTCCTACGAGCAGTACTTC CASSQGPGPQSSYEQYF
TRBD2 NA TRBJ2-2 TRBV9 TGTGCCAGCAGCGTAGCACTAGCGATGAACACCGGGGAGCTGTTTTTT CASSVALAMNTGELFF
TRBD2 NA TRBJ2-2 TRBV5-1 TGCGCCAGCAGCGGAACTAGCGGGAGGGCCGGGGACACCGGGGAGCTGTTTTTT CASSGTSGRAGDTGELFF
NA once TRBJ2-7 TRBV5-6 TGTGCCAGCAGCTTGGAAGACAGCTACGAGCAGTACTTC CASSLEDSYEQYF
NA NA TRBJ1-1 TRBV25-1 TGTGCCAGCCACCCCGAGACAGGCTCAGTAAGGGGAGCTTTCTTT CASHPETGSVRGAFF
NA NA TRBJ2-5 TRBV27 TGTGCCAGCAGTTTAGTGGGCGGGATGATGGAGACCCAGTACTTC CASSLVGGMMETQYF
TRBD1 NA TRBJ1-5 TRBV4-1 TGCGCCAGCAGCCAAGACCACAGGGGGTCAAGCAATCAGCCCCAGCATTTT CASSQDHRGSSNQPQHF
TRBD1 once TRBJ1-1 TRBV14 TGTGCCAGCCGAGGGATCCGGACAGGGGGCATGAACACTGAAGCTTTCTTT CASRGIRTGGMNTEAFF
NA NA TRBJ2-7 TRBV6-6 TGTGCCAGCAGTTATTGGGACTCTGGGGCCTACGAGCAGTACTTC CASSYWDSGAYEQYF
TRBD2 NA TRBJ2-7 TRBV9 TGTGCCAGCAGCGTAGAAAGGACTAGCGGGGCCCACGAGCAGTACTTC CASSVERTSGAHEQYF
TRBD2 NA TRBJ2-2 TRBV28 TGTGCCAGCAGTTTTGTCCCCGCGGGCGGGAGATACACCGGGGAGCTGTTTTTT CASSFVPAGGRYTGELFF
TRBD1 NA TRBJ2-7 TRBV30 TGTGCCTGGGCCGGGACAGGGAGCTCCTACGAGCAGTACTTC CAWAGTGSSYEQYF
TRBD1 NA TRBJ1-2 TRBV27 TGTGCCAGCAGCGAGAGGATGACAGGGATCTATGGCTACACCTTC CASSERMTGIYGYTF
NA NA TRBJ2-1 TRBV27 TGTGCCAGCAGCACTTTGGACACCGTGAACAATGAGCAGTTCTTC CASSTLDTVNNEQFF
NA NA TRBJ1-2 TRBV7-9 TGTGCCAGCAGCTTAGGGGTGTTGGGCTACACCTTC CASSLGVLGYTF
TRBD1 once TRBJ2-3 TRBV9 TGTGCCAGCAGTGACAGGGATAGGGCAGATACGCAGTATTTT CASSDRDRADTQYF
TRBD2 NA TRBJ2-1 TRBV7-3 TGTGCCAGCAGCTTAGAGGGAGGGTTCCCCAATGAGCAGTTCTTC CASSLEGGFPNEQFF
NA NA TRBJ2-5 TRBV18 TGTGCCAGCTCACCGGCCGGATTCGAGACCCAGTACTTC CASSPAGFETQYF
NA NA TRBJ2-7 TRBV27 TGTGCCAGCAGTTTGCGGGGCGAGAGATACGAGCAGTACTTC CASSLRGERYEQYF
NA NA TRBJ1-1 TRBV29-1 TGCAGCGTGGGGACGGCCGGAGGGGCTTTCTTT CSVGTAGGAFF
NA NA TRBJ2-1 TRBV30 TGTGCCTGGAGCTTTGGGGAACTCTACAATGAGCAGTTCTTC CAWSFGELYNEQFF